This is a list of T cell receptor beta chains from one sample in a study of beta chain features in type 1 diabetes. TCRdb's table, derived via immunoSEQ multiplex PCR, lists solely in-frame clones and lacks some. The sample carries approximately 730,000 clones, 13% recorded once. Sequencing was performed on naive CD4+ T cells from blood. All receptors come from a man in his late teens or twenties with type 1 diabetes. Both conserved end residues are part of each CDR3. Fields, in order: clone size, J gene, D gene, V gene, CDR3 protein. A D gene is named only where the DNA matches it firmly. Clone sizes are given selectively: once, few, many, or a class where the clone is expanded.

>few|TRBJ1-2|-|TRBV6-6
CASSPDGTPGYTF
>-|TRBJ1-5|TRBD1|TRBV29-1
CSVQGVGQPQHF
>-|TRBJ1-1|-|TRBV5-1
CASSLAGQKAEAFF
>few|TRBJ1-2|TRBD1|TRBV28
CASRPTGQTYGYTF
>-|TRBJ2-5|-|TRBV6-5
CASRPAGETQYF
>-|TRBJ2-1|-|TRBV28
CASRDHNEQFF
>-|TRBJ2-5|-|TRBV7-9
CASSLEPTLDETQYF
>few|TRBJ1-6|-|TRBV6-5
CASRTQGSLHF
>few|TRBJ1-1|-|TRBV5-4
CASSLSVPGTEAFF
>few|TRBJ2-2|-|TRBV7-2
CASSPGSNTGELFF
>-|TRBJ1-1|-|TRBV7-2
CASSLVPPGLNTEAFF
>few|TRBJ2-1|TRBD2|TRBV13
CASSRTSFDEQFF
>-|TRBJ2-1|-|TRBV19
CASSIAGDGNEQFF
>few|TRBJ1-4|-|TRBV15
CATSSTQGTNEKLFF
>-|TRBJ2-7|TRBD1|TRBV19
CASSSGTGASYEQYF
>few|TRBJ1-2|-|TRBV25-1
CASSEAGGYGYTF
>few|TRBJ2-7|-|TRBV5-8
CASSFYYRDYEQYF
>-|TRBJ1-1|-|TRBV7-9
CASSARVNTEAFF
>-|TRBJ1-1|-|TRBV5-1
CASSSSDYPMNTEAFF
>-|TRBJ1-5|TRBD1|TRBV19
CASNPDRTNQPQHF
>-|TRBJ1-4|-|TRBV6-1
CASSWTPEGEKLFF
>-|TRBJ1-1|-|TRBV20-1
CSARVNTEAFF
>-|TRBJ1-1|-|TRBV14
CASSQAGLPPPAFF
>few|TRBJ2-2|-|TRBV5-1
CASSFVPQGSNTGELFF